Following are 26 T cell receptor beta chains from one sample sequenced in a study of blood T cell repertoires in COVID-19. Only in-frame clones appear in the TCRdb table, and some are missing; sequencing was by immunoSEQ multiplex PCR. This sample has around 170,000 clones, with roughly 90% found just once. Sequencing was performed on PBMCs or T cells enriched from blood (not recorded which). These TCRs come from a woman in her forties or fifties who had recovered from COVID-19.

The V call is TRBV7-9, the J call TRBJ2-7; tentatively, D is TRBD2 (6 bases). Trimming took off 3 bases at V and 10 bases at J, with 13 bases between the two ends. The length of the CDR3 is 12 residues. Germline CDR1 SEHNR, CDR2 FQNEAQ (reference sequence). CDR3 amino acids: CASSFFGGGQYF. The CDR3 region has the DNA TGTGCCAGCAGCTTCTTCGGGGGAGGTCAGTACTTC.

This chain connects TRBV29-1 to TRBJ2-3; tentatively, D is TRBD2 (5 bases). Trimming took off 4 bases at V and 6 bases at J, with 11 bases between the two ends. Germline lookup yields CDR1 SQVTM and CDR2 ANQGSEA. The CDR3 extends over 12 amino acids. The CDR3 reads CSVGERLDTQYF. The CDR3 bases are TGCAGCGTTGGGGAGCGACTTGATACGCAGTATTTT.

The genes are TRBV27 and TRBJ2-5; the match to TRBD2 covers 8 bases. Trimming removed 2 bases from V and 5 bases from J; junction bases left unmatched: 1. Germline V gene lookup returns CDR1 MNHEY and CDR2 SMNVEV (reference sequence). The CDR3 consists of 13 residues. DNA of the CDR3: TGTGCCAGCAGTTTACGGGGGGGGGAGACCCAGTACTTC. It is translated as CASSLRGGETQYF.

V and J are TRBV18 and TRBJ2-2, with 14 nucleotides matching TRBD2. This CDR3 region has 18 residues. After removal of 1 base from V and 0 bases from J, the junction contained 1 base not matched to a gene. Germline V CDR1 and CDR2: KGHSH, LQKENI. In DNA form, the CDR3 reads TGTGCCAGCTCACCACGACTAGCGGGAGGGTCGAACACCGGGGAGCTGTTTTTT. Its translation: CASSPRLAGGSNTGELFF.

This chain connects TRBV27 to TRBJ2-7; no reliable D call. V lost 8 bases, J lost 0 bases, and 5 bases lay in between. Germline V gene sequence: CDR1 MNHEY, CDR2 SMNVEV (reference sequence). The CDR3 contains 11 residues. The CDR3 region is CASPSSYEQYF. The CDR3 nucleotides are TGTGCCAGCCCTAGCTCCTACGAGCAGTACTTC.

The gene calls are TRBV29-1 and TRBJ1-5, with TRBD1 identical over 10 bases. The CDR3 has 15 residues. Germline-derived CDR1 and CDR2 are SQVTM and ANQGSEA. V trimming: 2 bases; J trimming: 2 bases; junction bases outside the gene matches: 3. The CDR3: CSVEIGTGGNQPQHF. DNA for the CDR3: TGCAGCGTTGAAATCGGGACAGGGGGCAATCAGCCCCAGCATTTT.

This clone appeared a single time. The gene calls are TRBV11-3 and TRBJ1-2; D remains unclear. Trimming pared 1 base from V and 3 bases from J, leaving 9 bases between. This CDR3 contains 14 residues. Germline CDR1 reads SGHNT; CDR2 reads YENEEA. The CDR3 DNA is TGTGCCAGCAGCTTAGGGTCGCGGGACTATGGCTACACCTTC. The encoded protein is CASSLGSRDYGYTF.

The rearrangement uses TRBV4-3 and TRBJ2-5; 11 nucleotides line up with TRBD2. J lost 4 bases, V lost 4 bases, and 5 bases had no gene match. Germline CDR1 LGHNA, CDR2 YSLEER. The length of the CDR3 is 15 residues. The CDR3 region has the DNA TGCGCCAGCAGCCGTCAGACTAGCGGGACAGAGACCCAGTACTTC. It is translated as CASSRQTSGTETQYF.

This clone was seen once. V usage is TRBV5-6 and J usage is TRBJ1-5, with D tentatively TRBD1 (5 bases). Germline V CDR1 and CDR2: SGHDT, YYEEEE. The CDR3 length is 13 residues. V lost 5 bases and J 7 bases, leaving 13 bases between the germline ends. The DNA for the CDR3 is TGTGCCAGCAGTTCGGGGGGAGGACAGCCCCAGCATTTT. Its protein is CASSSGGGQPQHF. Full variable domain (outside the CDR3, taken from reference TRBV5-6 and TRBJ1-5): DAGVTQSPTHLIKTRGQQVTLRCSPKSGHDTVSWYQQALGQGPQFIFQYYEEEERQRGNFPDRFSGHQFPNYSSELNVNALLLGDSALYLCASSSGGGQPQHFGDGTRLSIL.

CDR3 in amino acids: CASSPRPSQAAYGELFF. As DNA, the CDR3 is TGTGCCAGCAGCCCCCGACCGAGCCAGGCTGCATACGGGGAGCTGTTTTTT. The chain carries TRBV7-3 and TRBJ2-2; no reliable D call. CDR1 SGHTA and CDR2 FQGTGA come from the germline V gene. The CDR3 is 17 amino acids. The germline V and J ends were trimmed by 5 bases and 7 bases, with 23 bases remaining between them. Combining the CDR3 with reference TRBV7-3 and TRBJ2-2 gives the whole variable domain GAGVSQTPSNKVTEKGKYVELRCDPISGHTALYWYRQSLGQGPEFLIYFQGTGAADDSGLPNDRFFAVRPEGSVSTLKIQRTERGDSAVYLCASSPRPSQAAYGELFFGEGSRLTVL.

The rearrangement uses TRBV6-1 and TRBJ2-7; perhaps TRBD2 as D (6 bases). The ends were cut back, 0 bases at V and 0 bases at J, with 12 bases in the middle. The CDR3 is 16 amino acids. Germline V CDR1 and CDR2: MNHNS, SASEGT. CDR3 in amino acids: CASSEAKRVISYEQYF. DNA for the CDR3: TGTGCCAGCAGTGAAGCCAAGCGGGTCATCTCCTACGAGCAGTACTTC.

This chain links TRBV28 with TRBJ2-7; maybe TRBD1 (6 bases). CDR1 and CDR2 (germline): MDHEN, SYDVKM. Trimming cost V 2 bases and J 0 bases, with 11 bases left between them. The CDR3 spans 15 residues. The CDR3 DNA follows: TGTGCCAGCAGTTTAGGTGGACAGAGCTCCTACGAGCAGTACTTC. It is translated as CASSLGGQSSYEQYF.

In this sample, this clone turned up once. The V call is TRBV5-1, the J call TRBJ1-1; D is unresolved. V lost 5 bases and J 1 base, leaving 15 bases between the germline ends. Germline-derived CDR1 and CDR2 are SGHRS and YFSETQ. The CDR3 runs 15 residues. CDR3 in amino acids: CASRRAATENTEAFF. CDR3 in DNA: TGCGCCAGCAGGCGGGCGGCAACTGAGAACACTGAAGCTTTCTTT.

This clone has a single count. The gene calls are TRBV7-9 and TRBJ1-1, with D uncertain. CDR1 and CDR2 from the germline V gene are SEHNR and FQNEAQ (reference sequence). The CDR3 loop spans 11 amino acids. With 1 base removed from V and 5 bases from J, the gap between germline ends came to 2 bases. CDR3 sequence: CASSLVTEAFF. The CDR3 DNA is TGTGCCAGCAGCTTAGTAACTGAAGCTTTCTTT.

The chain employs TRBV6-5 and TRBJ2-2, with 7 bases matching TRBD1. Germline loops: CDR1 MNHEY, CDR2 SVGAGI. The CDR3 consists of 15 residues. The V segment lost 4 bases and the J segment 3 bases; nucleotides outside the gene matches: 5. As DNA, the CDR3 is TGTGCCAGCAGTTCACCCGGACAGGACACCGGGGAGCTGTTTTTT. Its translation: CASSSPGQDTGELFF.

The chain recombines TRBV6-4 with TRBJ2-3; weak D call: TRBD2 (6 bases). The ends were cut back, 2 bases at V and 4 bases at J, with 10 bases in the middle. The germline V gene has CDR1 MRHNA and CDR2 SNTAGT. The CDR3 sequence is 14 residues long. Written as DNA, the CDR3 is TGTGCCAGCAGTGACAGGGGAGGCCCAGATACGCAGTATTTT. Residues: CASSDRGGPDTQYF.

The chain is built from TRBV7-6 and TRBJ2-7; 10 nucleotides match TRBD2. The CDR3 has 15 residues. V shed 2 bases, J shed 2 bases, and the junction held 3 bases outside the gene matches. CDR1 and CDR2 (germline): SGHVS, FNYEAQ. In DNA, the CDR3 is TGTGCCAGCAGCTTAACTAGCGGGATCCCCTACGAGCAGTACTTC. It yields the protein CASSLTSGIPYEQYF.

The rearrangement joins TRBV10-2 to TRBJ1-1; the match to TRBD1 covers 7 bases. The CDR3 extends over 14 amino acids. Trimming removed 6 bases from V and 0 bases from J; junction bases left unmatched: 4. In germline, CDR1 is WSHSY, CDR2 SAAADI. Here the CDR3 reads CASRSGQMNTEAFF. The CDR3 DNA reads TGCGCCAGCAGATCGGGACAGATGAACACTGAAGCTTTCTTT.

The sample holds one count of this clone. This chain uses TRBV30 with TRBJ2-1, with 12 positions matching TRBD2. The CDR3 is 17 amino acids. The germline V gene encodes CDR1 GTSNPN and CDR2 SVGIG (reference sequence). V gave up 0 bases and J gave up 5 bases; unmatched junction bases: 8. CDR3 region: CAWSVLRTSGTHNEQFF. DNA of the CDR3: TGTGCCTGGAGTGTCTTACGGACTAGCGGGACCCACAATGAGCAGTTCTTC. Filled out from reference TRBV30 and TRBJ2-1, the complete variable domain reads SQTIHQWPATLVQPVGSPLSLECTVEGTSNPNLYWYRQAAGRGLQLLFYSVGIGQISSEVPQNLSASRPQDRQFILSSKKLLLSDSGFYLCAWSVLRTSGTHNEQFFGPGTRLTVL.

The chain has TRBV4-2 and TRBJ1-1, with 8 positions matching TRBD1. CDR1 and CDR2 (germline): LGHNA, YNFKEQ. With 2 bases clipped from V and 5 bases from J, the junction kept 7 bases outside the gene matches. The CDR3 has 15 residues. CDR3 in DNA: TGTGCCAGCAGCCAACCTACAGGGGGTGGGACTGAAGCTTTCTTT. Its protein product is CASSQPTGGGTEAFF.

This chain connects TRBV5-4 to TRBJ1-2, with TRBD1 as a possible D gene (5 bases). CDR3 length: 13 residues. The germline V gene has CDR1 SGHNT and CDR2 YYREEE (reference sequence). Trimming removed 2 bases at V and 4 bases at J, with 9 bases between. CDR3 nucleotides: TGTGCCAGCAGCTTAGACAGTTCCTATGGCTACACCTTC. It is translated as CASSLDSSYGYTF.

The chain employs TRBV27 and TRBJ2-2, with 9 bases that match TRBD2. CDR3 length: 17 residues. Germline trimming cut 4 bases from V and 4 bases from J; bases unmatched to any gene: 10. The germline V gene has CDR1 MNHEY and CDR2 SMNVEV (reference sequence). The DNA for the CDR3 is TGTGCCAGCAGTTCCCCCCAGCTAGCGGGGATCACCGGGGAGCTGTTTTTT. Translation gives CASSSPQLAGITGELFF.

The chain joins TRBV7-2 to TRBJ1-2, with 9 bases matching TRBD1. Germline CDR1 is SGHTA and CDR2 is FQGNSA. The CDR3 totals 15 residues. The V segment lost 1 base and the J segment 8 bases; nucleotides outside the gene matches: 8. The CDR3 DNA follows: TGTGCCAGCAGCTTAGGGGACAGGGACGATGTCGGCTACACCTTC. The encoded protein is CASSLGDRDDVGYTF.

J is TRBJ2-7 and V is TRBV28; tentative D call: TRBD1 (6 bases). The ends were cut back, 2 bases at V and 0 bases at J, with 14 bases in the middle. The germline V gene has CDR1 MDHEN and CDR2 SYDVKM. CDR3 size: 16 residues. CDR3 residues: CASSLGGSGGSYEQYF. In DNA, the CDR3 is TGTGCCAGCAGTTTAGGGGGCAGTGGGGGCTCCTACGAGCAGTACTTC.

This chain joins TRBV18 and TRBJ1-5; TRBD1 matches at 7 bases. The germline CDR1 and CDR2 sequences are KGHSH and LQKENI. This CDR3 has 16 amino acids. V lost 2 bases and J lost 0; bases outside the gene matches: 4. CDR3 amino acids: CASSPSTGNSNQPQHF. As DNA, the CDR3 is TGTGCCAGCTCACCATCGACAGGGAATAGCAATCAGCCCCAGCATTTT.

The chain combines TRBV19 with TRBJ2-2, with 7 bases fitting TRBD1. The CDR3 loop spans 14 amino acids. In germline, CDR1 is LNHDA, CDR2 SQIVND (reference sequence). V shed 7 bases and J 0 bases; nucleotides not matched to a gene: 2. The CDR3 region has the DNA TGTGCCAGTAATCAGGGGGCGAACACCGGGGAGCTGTTTTTT. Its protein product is CASNQGANTGELFF.